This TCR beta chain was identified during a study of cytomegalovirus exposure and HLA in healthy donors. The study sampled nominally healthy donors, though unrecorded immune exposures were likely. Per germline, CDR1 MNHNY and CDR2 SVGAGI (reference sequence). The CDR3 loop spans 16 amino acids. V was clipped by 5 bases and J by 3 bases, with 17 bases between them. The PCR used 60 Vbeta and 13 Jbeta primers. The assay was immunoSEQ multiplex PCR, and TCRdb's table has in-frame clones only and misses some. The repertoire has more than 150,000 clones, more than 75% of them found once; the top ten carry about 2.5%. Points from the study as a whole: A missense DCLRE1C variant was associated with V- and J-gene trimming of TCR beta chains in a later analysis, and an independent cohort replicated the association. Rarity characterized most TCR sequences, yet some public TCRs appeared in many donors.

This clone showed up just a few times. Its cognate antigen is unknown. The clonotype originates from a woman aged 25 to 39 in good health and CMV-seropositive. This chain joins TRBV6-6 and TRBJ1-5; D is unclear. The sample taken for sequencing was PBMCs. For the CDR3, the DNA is TGTGCCAGCAGTATAGGTCGGCGGACTGACAATCAGCCCCAGCATTTT. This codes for CASSIGRRTDNQPQHF.